Each of the 10 T cell receptor beta chains below was sequenced from the same sample in a study of shared clonotypes between healthy human individuals. Profiling relied on immunoSEQ multiplex PCR, and the TCRdb table lists in-frame clones only, not all of them. The table records more than 2 million clones, nearly 97% of them present only once. The sequenced material came from naive CD4+ T cells sorted from blood. Subset indicated: CD45RA+ positively selected. These receptors were taken from a man aged 18-30 years in good health.

V and J are TRBV25-1 and TRBJ2-2, with 8 positions matching TRBD2. Per the germline V gene, CDR1 is MGHDK and CDR2 is SYGVNS. This CDR3 has 16 amino acids. The ends lost 3 bases at V and 4 bases at J; junction bases unmatched: 7. CDR3 nucleotide sequence: TGTGCCAGCAGTGATCAGCGAGCGGGAGTCACCGGGGAGCTGTTTTTT. It is translated as CASSDQRAGVTGELFF.

The V call is TRBV5-4, the J call TRBJ2-3; TRBD2 matches 13 bases. The CDR3 spans 19 residues. CDR1 SGHNT and CDR2 YYREEE come from the germline V gene (reference sequence). The V segment lost 4 bases and the J segment 0 bases; nucleotides outside the gene matches: 11. CDR3 coding DNA: TGTGCCAGCAGCGTGGGATTACTAGCGGGAGGGCTTAGCACAGATACGCAGTATTTT. This encodes CASSVGLLAGGLSTDTQYF.

Only one count was recorded for this clone. The sample carries other DNA sequences with the same CDR3. The chain uses TRBV6-5 and TRBJ1-5; 9 nucleotides agree with TRBD1. The CDR3 loop spans 14 amino acids. Germline trimming cut 4 bases from V and 7 bases from J; bases unmatched to any gene: 5. The germline CDR1 and CDR2 sequences are MNHEY and SVGAGI. DNA for the CDR3: TGTGCCAGCAGTTCGGGACAGGGAAACCAGCCCCAGCATTTT. Translated, it gives CASSSGQGNQPQHF.

The genes are TRBV5-4 and TRBJ2-7; 12 bases fit TRBD2. The J segment lost 0 bases and the V segment lost 4 bases, leaving 5 bases of the junction unmatched. Germline lookup yields CDR1 SGHNT and CDR2 YYREEE (reference sequence). The CDR3 consists of 16 residues. In nucleotides, the CDR3 is TGTGCCAGCAGCCGTCTAGCGGGGGGGATCTCCTACGAGCAGTACTTC. This encodes CASSRLAGGISYEQYF. Supplemented by reference TRBV5-4 and TRBJ2-7, the full variable domain reads ETGVTQSPTHLIKTRGQQVTLRCSSQSGHNTVSWYQQALGQGPQFIFQYYREEENGRGNFPPRFSGLQFPNYSSELNVNALELDDSALYLCASSRLAGGISYEQYFGPGTRLTVT.

V usage is TRBV2 and J usage is TRBJ2-7; 7 nucleotides align to TRBD2. J gave up 0 bases and V 3 bases, and 5 bases lay outside the gene matches. The CDR3 spans 15 residues. Per germline, CDR1 SNHLY and CDR2 FYNNEI. The CDR3 reads CASSEGGSLSYEQYF. The CDR3 region has the DNA TGTGCCAGCAGTGAGGGGGGGTCCCTCTCCTACGAGCAGTACTTC.

The chain combines TRBV5-1 with TRBJ2-3; D remains ambiguous. Germline-derived CDR1 and CDR2 are SGHRS and YFSETQ. Deletions cut 4 bases from V and 1 base from J, with 13 bases between. This CDR3 has 15 amino acids. The CDR3 DNA reads as TGCGCCAGCAGCGCCTCCGGTTTTGGCACAGATACGCAGTATTTT. It translates to CASSASGFGTDTQYF.

There are a few counts of this clone. The rearrangement uses TRBV9 and TRBJ1-6; possible D gene TRBD1, 6 bases. Per the germline V gene, CDR1 is SGDLS and CDR2 is YYNGEE. The length of the CDR3 is 14 residues. V dropped 0 bases and J dropped 9 bases, with 10 bases sitting between them. CDR3 region: CASSVVDSFSPLHF. The DNA of the CDR3 is TGTGCCAGCAGCGTAGTGGACAGTTTTTCACCCCTCCACTTT.

The chain employs TRBV18 and TRBJ2-3, with D hard to call. Looked up from germline, CDR1 is KGHSH and CDR2 is LQKENI. The CDR3 totals 13 residues. Trimming stripped 0 bases from V and 14 bases from J, with 15 bases between. CDR3 loop: CASSPPSLGLTYF. The CDR3 region has the DNA TGTGCCAGCTCACCACCGAGCTTAGGGTTGACGTATTTT. Together with reference TRBV18 and TRBJ2-3, the CDR3 gives the full variable domain: NAGVMQNPRHLVRRRGQEARLRCSPMKGHSHVYWYRQLPEEGLKFMVYLQKENIIDESGMPKERFSAEFPKEGPSILRIQQVVRGDSAAYFCASSPPSLGLTYFGPGTRLTVL.

V and J are TRBV5-6 and TRBJ2-5; D may be TRBD2 (5 bases). V was shortened by 1 base and J by 1 base, with 11 bases between the two germline ends. The germline V gene encodes CDR1 SGHDT and CDR2 YYEEEE. This CDR3 comprises 15 residues. As DNA, the CDR3 is TGTGCCAGCAGCTTGATTGGAGGTCCCCAAGAGACCCAGTACTTC. The encoded protein is CASSLIGGPQETQYF. The whole variable domain, filled in from reference TRBV5-6 and TRBJ2-5, reads DAGVTQSPTHLIKTRGQQVTLRCSPKSGHDTVSWYQQALGQGPQFIFQYYEEEERQRGNFPDRFSGHQFPNYSSELNVNALLLGDSALYLCASSLIGGPQETQYFGPGTRLLVL.

The chain links TRBV11-2 to TRBJ2-4; D may be TRBD2 (6 bases). The germline V and J ends were trimmed by 1 base and 7 bases, with 8 bases remaining between them. CDR1 and CDR2 (germline): SGHAT, FQNNGV. The CDR3 totals 13 residues. The CDR3 here is CASSLVAGNIQYF. The CDR3 DNA follows: TGTGCCAGCAGCTTAGTCGCGGGGAACATTCAGTACTTC.